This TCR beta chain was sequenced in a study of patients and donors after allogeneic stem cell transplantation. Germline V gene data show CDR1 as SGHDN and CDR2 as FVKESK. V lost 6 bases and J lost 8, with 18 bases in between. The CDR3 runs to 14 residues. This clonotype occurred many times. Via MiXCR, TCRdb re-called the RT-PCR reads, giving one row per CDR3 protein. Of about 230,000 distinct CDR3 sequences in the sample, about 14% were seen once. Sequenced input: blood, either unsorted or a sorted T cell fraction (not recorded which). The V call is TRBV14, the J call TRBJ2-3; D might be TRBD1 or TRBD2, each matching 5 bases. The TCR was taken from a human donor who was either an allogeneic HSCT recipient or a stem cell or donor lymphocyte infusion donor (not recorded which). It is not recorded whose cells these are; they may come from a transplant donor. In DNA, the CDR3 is TGTGCCAGCAGTCCTACGGGACCCACGGGTACGCAGTATTTT. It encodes CASSPTGPTGTQYF.